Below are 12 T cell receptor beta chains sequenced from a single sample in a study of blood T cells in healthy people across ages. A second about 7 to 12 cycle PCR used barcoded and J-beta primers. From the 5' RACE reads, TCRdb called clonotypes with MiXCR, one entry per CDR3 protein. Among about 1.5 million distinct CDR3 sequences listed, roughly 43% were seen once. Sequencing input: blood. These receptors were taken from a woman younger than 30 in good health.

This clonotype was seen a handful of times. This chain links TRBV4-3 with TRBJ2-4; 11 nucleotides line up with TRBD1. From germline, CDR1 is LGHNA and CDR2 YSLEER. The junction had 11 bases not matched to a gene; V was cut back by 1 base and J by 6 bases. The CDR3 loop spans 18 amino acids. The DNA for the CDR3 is TGCGCCAGCAGCCAAGCCTCCGTTCGTGGGACAGGGGGAAACATTCAGTACTTC. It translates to CASSQASVRGTGGNIQYF.

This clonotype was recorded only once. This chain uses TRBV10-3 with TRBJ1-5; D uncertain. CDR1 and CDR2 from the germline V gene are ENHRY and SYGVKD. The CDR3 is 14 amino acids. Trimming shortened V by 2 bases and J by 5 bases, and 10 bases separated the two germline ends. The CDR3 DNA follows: TGTGCCATCAGTGAGGGGAAGACCTATCAGCCCCAGCATTTT. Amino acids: CAISEGKTYQPQHF.

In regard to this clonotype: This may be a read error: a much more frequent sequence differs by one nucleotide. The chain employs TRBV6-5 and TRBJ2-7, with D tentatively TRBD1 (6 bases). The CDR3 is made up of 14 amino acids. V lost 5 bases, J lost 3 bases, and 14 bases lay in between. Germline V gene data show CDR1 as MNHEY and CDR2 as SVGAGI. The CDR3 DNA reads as TGTGCCAGCAGTGACAGGAGGTACGGCTACGAGCAGTACTTC. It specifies CASSDRRYGYEQYF.

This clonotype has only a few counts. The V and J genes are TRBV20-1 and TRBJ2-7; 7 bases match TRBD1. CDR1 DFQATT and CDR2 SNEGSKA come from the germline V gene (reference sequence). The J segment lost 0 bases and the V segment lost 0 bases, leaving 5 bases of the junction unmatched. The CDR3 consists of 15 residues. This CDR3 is CSAREWDSLSYEQYF. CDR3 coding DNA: TGCAGTGCTAGAGAGTGGGACAGTCTCTCCTACGAGCAGTACTTC.

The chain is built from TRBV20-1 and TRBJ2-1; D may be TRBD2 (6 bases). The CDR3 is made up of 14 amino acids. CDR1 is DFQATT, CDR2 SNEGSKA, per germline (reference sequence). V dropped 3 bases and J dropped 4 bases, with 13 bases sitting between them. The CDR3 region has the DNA TGCAGTGCTAGCGGGAGTCGTGGGTACAATGAGCAGTTCTTC. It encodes CSASGSRGYNEQFF.

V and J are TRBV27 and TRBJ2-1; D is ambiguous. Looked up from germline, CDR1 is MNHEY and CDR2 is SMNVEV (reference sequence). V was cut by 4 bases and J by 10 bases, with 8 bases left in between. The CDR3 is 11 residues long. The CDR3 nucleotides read TGTGCCAGCAGTTCATCAATGGAGCAGTTCTTC. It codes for CASSSSMEQFF.

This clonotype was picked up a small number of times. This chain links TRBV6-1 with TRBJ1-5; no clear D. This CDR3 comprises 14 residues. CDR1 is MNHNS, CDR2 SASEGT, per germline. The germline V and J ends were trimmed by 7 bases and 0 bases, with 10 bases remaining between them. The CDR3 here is CASIENVSNQPQHF. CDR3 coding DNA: TGTGCCAGCATTGAGAACGTTAGCAATCAGCCCCAGCATTTT.

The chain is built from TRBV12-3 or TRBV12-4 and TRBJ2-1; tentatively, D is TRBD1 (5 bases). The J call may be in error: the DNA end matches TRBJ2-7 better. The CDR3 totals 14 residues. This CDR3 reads CASSRRATYNEQYF. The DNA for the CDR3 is TGTGCCAGCAGTCGCAGGGCAACCTACAATGAGCAGTACTTC.

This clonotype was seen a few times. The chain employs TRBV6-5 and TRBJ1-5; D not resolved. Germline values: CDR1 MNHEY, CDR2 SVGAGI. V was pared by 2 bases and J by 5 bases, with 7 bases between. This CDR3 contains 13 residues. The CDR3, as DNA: TGTGCCAGCAGTTACAAGGGTTATCAGCCCCAGCATTTT. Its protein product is CASSYKGYQPQHF.

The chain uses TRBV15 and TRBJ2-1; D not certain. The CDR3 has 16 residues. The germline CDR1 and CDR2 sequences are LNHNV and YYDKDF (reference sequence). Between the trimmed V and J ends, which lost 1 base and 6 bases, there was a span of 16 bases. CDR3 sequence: CATSRGLGFVSNEQFF. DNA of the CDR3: TGTGCCACCAGCAGAGGGCTGGGGTTTGTTAGCAATGAGCAGTTCTTC. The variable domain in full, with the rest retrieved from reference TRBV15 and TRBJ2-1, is DAMVIQNPRYQVTQFGKPVTLSCSQTLNHNVMYWYQQKSSQAPKLLFHYYDKDFNNEADTPDNFQSRRPNTSFCFLDIRSPGLGDTAMYLCATSRGLGFVSNEQFFGPGTRLTVL.

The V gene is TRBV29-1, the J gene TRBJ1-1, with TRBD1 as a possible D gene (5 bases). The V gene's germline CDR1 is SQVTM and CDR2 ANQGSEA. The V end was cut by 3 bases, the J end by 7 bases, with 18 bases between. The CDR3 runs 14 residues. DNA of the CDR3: TGCAGCGTTGAGGGGACTCGTGATGGGGGTGAAGCTTTCTTT. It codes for CSVEGTRDGGEAFF.

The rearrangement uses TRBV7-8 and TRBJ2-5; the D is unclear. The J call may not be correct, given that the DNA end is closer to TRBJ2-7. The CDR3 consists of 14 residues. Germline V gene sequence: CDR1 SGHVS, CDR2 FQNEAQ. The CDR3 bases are TGTGCCAGCAGCTTAGGTGGTATGGACTACGAGCAGTACTTC. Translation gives CASSLGGMDYEQYF.